The rows below give T cell receptor beta chains drawn from one sample of a study of CD8 T cells in Susac syndrome. TCRdb called the immunoSEQ multiplex PCR reads again in MiXCR, with one record for every CDR3 protein. The sample comprises about 190,000 distinct CDR3 sequences, 90% to 97% of which are singletons, and 0.098% rests with the top ten. Sample: CD4+ T cells from PBMCs. The receptors were sampled from a human donor with Susac syndrome. The CDR3 runs from the conserved cysteine through the conserved F or W. Fields, in order: J gene, V gene, CDR3 protein.

J: TRBJ2-2
V: TRBV12-3/TRBV12-4
CDR3: CASKGGRGPGELFF

J: TRBJ1-5
V: TRBV28
CDR3: CASSLLLGGQGHQPQHF

J: TRBJ1-2
V: TRBV30
CDR3: CAWSEFREGGYTF

J: TRBJ1-2
V: TRBV29-1
CDR3: CSVEGGAVYYGYTF

J: TRBJ2-7
V: TRBV30
CDR3: CAWSVPLGEQYF

J: TRBJ1-3
V: TRBV30
CDR3: CAWGDRHGNTIYF

J: TRBJ1-2
V: TRBV9
CDR3: CASSPSGSFNYGYTF

J: TRBJ2-1
V: TRBV20-1
CDR3: CSARGPRQGYNEQFF

J: TRBJ2-7
V: TRBV30
CDR3: CAWSGGQDYEQYF

J: TRBJ2-7
V: TRBV10-3
CDR3: CAISRDREGYEQYF

J: TRBJ1-6
V: TRBV20-1
CDR3: CSASAGWSPLHF

J: TRBJ2-1
V: TRBV28
CDR3: CASRTGLYDEQFF

J: TRBJ1-2
V: TRBV29-1
CDR3: CSVVRAGGYTF

J: TRBJ1-5
V: TRBV30
CDR3: CAWNPDRDSNQPQHF

J: TRBJ2-3
V: TRBV5-6
CDR3: CASLHMDTQYF

J: TRBJ2-5
V: TRBV6-6
CDR3: CASRLGQRNATQYF

J: TRBJ2-4
V: TRBV20-1
CDR3: CSARAEGNIQYF